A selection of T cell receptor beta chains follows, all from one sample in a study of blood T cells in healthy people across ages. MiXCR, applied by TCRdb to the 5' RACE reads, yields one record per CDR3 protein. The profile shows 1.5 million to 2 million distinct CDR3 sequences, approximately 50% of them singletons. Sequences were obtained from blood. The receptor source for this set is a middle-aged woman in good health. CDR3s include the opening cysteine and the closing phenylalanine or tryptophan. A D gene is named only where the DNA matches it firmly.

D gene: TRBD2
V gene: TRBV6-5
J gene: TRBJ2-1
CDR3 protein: CASSYSFAGVAGDNEQFF

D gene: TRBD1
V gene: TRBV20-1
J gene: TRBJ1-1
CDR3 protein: CSAASTGTAPVEAFF

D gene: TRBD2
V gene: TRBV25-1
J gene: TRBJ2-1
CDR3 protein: CASKGLGLAGEQFF

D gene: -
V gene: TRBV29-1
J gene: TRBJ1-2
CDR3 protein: CSVRQLLNYGYTF

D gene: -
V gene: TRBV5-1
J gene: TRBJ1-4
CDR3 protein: CASSRTDFNEKLFF

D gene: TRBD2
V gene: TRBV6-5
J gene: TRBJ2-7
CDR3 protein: CASSYSRQSGGEQYF

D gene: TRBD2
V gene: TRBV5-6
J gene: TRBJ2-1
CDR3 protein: CANSTGGGSYNEQFF

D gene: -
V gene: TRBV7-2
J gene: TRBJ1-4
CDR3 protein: CASTLGPATNEKLFF

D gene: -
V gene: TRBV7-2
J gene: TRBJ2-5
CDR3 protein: CASSLFPGVGQETQYF

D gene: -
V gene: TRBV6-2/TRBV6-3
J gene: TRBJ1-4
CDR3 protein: CASTKAGDEKLFF

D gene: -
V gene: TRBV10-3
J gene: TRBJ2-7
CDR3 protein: CAGVGDPGRVYEQYF

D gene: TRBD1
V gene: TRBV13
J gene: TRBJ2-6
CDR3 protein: CASSCRGHGANVLTF

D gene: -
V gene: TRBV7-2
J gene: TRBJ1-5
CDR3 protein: CASSLVTGGPPFNQPQHF

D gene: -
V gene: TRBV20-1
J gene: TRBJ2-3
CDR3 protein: CSAPIDTQYF

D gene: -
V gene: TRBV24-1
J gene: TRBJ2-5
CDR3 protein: CATSDPGPHQETQYF

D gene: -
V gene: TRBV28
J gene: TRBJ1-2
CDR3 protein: CASSAPGPWGGYTF

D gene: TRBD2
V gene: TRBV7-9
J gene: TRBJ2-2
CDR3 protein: CASSFLVGGRGANTGELFF

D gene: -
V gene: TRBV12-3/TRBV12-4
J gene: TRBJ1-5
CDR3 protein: CASRKQDNQPQHF

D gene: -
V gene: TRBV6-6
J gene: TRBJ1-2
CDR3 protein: CASSMTGYYGYTF

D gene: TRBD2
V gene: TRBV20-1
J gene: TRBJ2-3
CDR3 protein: CSANPAGLEVDTQYF

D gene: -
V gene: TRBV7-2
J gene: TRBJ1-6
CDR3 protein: CASSLSQYKPSKRSPLHF

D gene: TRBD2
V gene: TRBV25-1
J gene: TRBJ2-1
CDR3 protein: CASSEASGGIYNEQFF

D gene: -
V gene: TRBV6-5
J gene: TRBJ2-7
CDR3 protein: CVTTDGSSYEQYF

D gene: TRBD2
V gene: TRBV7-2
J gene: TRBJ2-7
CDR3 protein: CASSPLGASGGARAYEQYF

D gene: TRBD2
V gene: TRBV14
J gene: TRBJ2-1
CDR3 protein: CASSQVDGGSYEQFF

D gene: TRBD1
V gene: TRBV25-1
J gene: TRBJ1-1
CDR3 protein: CASSAHQGARTEAFF

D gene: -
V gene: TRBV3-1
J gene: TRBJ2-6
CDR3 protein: CASSQEGVADRSGANVLTF

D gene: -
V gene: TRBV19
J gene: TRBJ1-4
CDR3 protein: CASSIRGNEKLFF

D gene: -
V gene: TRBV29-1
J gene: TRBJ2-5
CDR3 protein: CSVARGLGHQETQYF

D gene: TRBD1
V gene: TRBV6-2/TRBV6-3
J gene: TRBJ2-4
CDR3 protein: CASSSTGTARYGQYF

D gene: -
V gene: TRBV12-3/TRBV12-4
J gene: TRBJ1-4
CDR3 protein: CASRREQVATNEKLFF

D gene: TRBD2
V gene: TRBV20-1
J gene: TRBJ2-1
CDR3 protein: CSASLTSGGNGEQFF

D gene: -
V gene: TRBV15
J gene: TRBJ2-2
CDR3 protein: CATSRGAGRGGELFF

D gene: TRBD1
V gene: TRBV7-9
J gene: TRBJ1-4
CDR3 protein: CASSLRPTGENEKLFF

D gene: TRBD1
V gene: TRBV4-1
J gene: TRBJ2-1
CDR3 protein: CASSQAGQGANEQFF

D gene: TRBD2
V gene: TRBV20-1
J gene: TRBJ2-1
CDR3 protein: CSARDTSGGYNEQFF

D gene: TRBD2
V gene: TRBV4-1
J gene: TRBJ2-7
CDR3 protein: CASSPLLAGSYEQYF

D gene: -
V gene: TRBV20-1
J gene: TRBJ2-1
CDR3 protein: CSEGSSYNEQFF

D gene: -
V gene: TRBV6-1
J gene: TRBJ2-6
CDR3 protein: CASSPGFGSSGANVLTF

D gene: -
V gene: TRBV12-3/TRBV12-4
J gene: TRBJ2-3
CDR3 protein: CATILWGGLGDTQYF

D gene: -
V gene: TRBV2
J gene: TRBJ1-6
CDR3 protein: CASRRQGSSPLHF

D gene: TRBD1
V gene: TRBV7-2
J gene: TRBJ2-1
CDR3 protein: CASSTRGQGGHEQFF

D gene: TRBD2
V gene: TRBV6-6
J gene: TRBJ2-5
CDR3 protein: CATRGEETQYF

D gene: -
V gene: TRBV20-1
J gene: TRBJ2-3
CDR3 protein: CSAALANTDTQYF

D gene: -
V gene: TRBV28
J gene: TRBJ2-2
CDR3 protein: CASSYGKTGELFF

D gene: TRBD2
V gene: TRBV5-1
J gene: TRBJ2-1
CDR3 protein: CASSGLGGALDEQFF

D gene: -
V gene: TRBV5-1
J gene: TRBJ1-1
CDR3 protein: CASSLQGRAGNTEAFF

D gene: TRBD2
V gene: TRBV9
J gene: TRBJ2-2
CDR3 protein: CASSVSSGQTGELFF

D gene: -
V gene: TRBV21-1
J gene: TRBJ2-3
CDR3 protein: CASSGDRNILCTDTQYF

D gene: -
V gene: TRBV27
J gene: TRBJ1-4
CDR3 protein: CASSLRLSRAPNEKLFF

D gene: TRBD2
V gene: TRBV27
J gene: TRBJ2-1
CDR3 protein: CASSGESGGAGINEQFF

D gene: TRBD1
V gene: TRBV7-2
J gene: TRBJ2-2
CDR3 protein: CASSLGMGRGYIGELFF

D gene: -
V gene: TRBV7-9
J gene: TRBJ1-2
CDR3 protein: CASSLTRGVDGYTF

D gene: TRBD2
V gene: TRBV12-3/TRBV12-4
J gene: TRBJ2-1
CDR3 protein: CASRSTSGGLSYNEQFF